This T cell receptor (beta chain) stems from a study of cytomegalovirus exposure and HLA in healthy donors. Germline lookup yields CDR1 MNHEY and CDR2 SMNVEV (reference sequence). The CDR3 covers 13 residues. Trimming shortened V by 5 bases and J by 1 base, and 8 bases separated the two germline ends. PCR was performed using 60 Vbeta and 13 Jbeta primers. Clones were read by immunoSEQ multiplex PCR, and TCRdb kept only the in-frame ones, dropping some. The sample holds around 61,000 clones, more than 80% seen once. The sequenced sample was PBMCs. The receptor's source is a man younger than 40 in good health and CMV-seropositive. J is TRBJ1-1 and V is TRBV27, with D unclear. CDR3 sequence reads: CASSPYGNTEAFF. The CDR3 DNA reads TGTGCCAGCAGTCCTTACGGGAACACTGAAGCTTTCTTT.